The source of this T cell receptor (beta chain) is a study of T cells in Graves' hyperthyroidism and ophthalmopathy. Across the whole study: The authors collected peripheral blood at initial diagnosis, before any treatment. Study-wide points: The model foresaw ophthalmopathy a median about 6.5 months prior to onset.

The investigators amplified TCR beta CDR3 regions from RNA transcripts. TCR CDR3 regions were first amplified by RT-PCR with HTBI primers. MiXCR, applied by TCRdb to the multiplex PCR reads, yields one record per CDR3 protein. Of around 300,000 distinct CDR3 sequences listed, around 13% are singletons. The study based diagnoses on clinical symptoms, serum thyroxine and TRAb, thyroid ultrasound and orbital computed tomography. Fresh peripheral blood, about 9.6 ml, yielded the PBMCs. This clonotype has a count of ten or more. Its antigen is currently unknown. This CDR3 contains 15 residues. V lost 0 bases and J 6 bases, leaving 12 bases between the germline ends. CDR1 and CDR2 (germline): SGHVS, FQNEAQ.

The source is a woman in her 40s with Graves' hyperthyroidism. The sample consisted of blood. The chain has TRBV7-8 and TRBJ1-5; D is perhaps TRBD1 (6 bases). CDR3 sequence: CASSLASGARQPQHF. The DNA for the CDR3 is TGTGCCAGCAGCTTAGCATCAGGGGCACGTCAGCCCCAGCATTTT.